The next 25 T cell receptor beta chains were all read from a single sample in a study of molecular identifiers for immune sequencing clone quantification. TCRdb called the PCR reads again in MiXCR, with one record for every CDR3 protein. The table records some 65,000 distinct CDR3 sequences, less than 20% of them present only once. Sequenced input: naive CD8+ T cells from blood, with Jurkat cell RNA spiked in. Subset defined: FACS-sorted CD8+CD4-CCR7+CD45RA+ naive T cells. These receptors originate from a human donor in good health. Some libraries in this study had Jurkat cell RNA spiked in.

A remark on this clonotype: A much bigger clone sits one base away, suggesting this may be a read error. CDR3 in DNA: TGTGCCAGCAATGCAGGGATAGAGCAGTACTTC. It translates to CASNAGIEQYF. The chain uses TRBV6-1 and TRBJ2-7; TRBD1 is a possible D gene (5 bases). CDR1 is MNHNS, CDR2 SASEGT, per germline. The CDR3 covers 11 residues. V gave up 7 bases and J gave up 7 bases, with 11 bases separating them.

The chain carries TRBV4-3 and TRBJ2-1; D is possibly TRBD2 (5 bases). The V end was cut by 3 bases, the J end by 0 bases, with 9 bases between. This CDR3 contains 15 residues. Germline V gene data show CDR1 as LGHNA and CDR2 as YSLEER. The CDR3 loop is CASSHDGGSYNEQFF. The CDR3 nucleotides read TGCGCCAGCAGCCATGACGGAGGCTCCTACAATGAGCAGTTCTTC.

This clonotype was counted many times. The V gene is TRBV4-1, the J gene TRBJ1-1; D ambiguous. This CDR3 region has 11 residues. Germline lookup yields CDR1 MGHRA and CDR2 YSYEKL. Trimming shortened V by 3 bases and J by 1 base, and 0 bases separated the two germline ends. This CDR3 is CASSQNTEAFF. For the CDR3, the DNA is TGCGCCAGCAGCCAGAACACTGAAGCTTTCTTT.

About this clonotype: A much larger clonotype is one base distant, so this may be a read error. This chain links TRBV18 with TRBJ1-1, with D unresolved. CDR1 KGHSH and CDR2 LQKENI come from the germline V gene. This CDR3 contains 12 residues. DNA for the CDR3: TGTGCCAGCTCGCCCTTCAAGTCTGAAGCTTCCTTT. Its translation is CASSPFKSEASF.

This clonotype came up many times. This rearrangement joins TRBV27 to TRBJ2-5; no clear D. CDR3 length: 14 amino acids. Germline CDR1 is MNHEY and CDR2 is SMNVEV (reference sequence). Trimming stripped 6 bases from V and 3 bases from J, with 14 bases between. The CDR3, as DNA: TGTGCCAGCAGCCCATTAGGTAGTGAAGAGACCCAGTACTTC. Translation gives CASSPLGSEETQYF.

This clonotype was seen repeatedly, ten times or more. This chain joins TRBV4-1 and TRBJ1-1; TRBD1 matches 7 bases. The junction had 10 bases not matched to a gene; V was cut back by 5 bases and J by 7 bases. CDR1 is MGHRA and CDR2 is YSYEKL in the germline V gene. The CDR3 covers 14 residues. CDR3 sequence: CASSSRQGGSEAFF. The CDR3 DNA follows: TGCGCCAGCAGCTCTAGACAGGGCGGCAGTGAAGCTTTCTTT.

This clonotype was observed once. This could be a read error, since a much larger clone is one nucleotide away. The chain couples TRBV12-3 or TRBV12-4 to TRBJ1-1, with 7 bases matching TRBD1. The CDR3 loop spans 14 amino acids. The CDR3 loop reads CASRPTGMNAEAFF. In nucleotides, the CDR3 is TGTGCCAGCAGGCCGACAGGGATGAACGCTGAAGCTTTCTTT.

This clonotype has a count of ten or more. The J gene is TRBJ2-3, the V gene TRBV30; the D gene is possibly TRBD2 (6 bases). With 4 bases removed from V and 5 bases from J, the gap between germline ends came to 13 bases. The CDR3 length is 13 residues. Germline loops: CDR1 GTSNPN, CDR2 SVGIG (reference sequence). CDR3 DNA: TGTGCCTGGAATCGGCAGGGAGGAGATACGCAGTATTTT. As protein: CAWNRQGGDTQYF.

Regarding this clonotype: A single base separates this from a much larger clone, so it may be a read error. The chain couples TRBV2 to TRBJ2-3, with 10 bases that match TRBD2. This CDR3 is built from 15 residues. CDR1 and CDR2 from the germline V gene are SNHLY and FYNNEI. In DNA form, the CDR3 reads TGTGCCAGCAGAGGGACTAGCGAATACACAGATACGCAGTGTTTT. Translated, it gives CASRGTSEYTDTQCF.

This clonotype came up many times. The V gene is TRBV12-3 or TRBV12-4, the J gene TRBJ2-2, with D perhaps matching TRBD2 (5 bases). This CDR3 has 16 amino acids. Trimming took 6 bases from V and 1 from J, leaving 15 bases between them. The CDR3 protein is CASRSRGAENTGELFF. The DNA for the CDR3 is TGTGCCAGCAGGTCCCGGGGTGCGGAGAACACCGGGGAGCTGTTTTTT.

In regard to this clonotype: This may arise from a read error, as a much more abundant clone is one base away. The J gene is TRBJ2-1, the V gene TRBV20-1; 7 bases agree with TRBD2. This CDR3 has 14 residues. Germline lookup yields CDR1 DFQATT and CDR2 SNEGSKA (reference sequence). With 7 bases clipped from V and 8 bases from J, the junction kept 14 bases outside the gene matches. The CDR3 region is CSVVGEGRYDEQFF. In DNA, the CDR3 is TGCAGTGTTGTGGGGGAGGGCAGATACGATGAGCAGTTCTTC.

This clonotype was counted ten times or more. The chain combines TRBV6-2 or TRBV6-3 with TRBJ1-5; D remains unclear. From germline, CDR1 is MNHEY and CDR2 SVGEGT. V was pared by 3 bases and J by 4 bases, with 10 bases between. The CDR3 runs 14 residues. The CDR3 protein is CASSYLRANQPQHF. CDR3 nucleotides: TGTGCCAGCAGTTATCTGAGAGCTAATCAGCCCCAGCATTTT.

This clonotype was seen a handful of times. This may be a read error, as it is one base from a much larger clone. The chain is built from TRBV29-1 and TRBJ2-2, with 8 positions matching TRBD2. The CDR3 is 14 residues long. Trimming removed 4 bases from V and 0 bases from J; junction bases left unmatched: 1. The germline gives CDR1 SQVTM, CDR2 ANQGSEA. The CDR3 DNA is TGCAGCGTTGGAGCGGGAGCGAACACCGGGGAGCTGTTTTTT. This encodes CSVGAGANTGELFF.

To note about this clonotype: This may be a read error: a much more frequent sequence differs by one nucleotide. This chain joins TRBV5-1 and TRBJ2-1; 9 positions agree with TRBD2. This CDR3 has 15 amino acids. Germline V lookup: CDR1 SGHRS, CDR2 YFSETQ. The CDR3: CASNLGLAGNNEQFF. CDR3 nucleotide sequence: TGCGCCAGCAACTTGGGGCTAGCGGGGAACAATGAGCAGTTCTTC.

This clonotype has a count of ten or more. The CDR3 sequence is CASRWTSGSPTDTQYF. DNA for the CDR3: TGTGCCAGCAGGTGGACTAGCGGGAGCCCCACAGATACGCAGTATTTT. The rearrangement links TRBV2 to TRBJ2-3, with 13 bases matching TRBD2. V dropped 6 bases and J dropped 2; count of bases not matched to a gene: 5. Per germline, CDR1 SNHLY and CDR2 FYNNEI. The CDR3 totals 16 residues. The complete variable domain, with remaining parts taken from reference TRBV2 and TRBJ2-3, reads EPEVTQTPSHQVTQMGQEVILRCVPISNHLYFYWYRQILGQKVEFLVSFYNNEISEKSEIFDDQFSVERPDGSNFTLKIRSTKLEDSAMYFCASRWTSGSPTDTQYFGPGTRLTVL.

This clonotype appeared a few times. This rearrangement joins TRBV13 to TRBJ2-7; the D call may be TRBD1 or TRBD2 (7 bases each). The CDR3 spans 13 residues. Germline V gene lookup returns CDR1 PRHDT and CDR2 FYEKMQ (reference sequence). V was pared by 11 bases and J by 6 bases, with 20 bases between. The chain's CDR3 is CASNQGGGGEQYF. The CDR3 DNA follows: TGTGCCTCCAACCAGGGGGGGGGGGGCGAGCAGTACTTC.

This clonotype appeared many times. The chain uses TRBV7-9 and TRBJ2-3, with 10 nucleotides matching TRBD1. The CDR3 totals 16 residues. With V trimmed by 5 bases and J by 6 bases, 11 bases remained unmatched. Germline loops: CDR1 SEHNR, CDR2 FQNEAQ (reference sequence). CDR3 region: CASSPGDRGVHDTQYF. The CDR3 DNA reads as TGTGCCAGCAGCCCGGGGGACAGGGGAGTCCACGATACGCAGTATTTT.

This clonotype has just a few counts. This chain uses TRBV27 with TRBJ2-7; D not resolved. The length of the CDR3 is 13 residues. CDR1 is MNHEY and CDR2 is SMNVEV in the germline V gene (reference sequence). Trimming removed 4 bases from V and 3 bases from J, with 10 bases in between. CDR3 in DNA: TGTGCCAGCAGTTCCTCCGGAATCTACGAGCAGTACTTC. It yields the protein CASSSSGIYEQYF.

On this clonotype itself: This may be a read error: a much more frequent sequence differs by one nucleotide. CDR3 amino acids: CASSLEGRETQYF. CDR3 bases: TGTGCCAGCAGCTTAGAGGGGCGAGAGACCCAGTACTTC. This rearrangement joins TRBV7-9 to TRBJ2-5; D possibly corresponds to TRBD1 (5 bases). The CDR3 is made up of 13 amino acids. Between the trimmed V and J ends, which lost 1 base and 4 bases, there was a span of 7 bases. Germline V gene lookup returns CDR1 SEHNR and CDR2 FQNEAQ (reference sequence).

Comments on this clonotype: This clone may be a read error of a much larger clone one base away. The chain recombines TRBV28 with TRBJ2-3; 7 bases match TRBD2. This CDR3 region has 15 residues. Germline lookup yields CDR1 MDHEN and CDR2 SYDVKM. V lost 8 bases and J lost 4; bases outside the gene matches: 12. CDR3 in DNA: TGTGCCAGCGGTTCCTTGGAGGGAGGGCCAGATACGCAGTATTTT. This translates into CASGSLEGGPDTQYF.

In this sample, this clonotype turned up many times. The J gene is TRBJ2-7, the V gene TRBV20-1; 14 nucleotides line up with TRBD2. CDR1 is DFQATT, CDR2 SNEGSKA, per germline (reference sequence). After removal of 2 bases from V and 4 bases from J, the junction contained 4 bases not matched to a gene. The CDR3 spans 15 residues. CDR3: CSARPGTSGSYEQYF. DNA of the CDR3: TGCAGTGCTAGACCAGGGACTAGCGGGAGTTACGAGCAGTACTTC.

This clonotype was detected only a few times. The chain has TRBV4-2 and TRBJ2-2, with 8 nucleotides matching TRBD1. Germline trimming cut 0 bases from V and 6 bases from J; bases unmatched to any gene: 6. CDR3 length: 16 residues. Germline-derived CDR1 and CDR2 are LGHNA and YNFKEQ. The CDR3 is CASSQEQGVVAGELFF. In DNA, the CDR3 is TGTGCCAGCAGCCAAGAACAGGGGGTGGTAGCCGGGGAGCTGTTTTTT.

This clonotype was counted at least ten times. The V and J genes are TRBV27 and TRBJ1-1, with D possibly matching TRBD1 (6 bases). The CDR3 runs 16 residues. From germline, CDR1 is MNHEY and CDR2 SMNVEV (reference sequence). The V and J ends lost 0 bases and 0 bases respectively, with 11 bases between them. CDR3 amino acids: CASSLSTGIMNTEAFF. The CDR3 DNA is TGTGCCAGCAGTTTATCTACAGGGATAATGAACACTGAAGCTTTCTTT.

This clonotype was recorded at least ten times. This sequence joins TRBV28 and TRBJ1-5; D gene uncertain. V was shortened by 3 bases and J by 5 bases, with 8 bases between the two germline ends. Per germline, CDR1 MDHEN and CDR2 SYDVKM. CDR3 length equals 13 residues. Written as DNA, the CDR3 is TGTGCCAGCAGTTTGCGAGGGTATCAGCCCCAGCATTTT. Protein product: CASSLRGYQPQHF.

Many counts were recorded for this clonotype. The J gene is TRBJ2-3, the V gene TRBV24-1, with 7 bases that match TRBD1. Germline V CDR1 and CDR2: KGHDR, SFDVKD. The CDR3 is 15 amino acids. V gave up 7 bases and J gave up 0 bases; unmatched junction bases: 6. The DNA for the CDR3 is TGTGCCACCAGAAGCCGGGACAGCAGCACAGATACGCAGTATTTT. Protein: CATRSRDSSTDTQYF.